This T cell receptor beta chain was obtained from a study of cytomegalovirus exposure and HLA in healthy donors. Findings and limits, study-wide: Follow-up analysis later connected one missense variant in DCLRE1C with trimming of TCR beta V- and J-genes. Researchers reported in a later analysis that common viral pathogens appeared linked to several top clusters. An analysis done earlier found most TCR beta V segments productive about 90% or about 30% of the time.

Note on this clone: Antigen: not known.

The CDR3 is 15 residues long. CDR1 and CDR2 (germline): SGHRS, YFSETQ. Trimming cost V 5 bases and J 1 base; bases outside gene matches: 7. The PCR had 60 Vbeta and 13 Jbeta primers. Method: immunoSEQ multiplex PCR; TCRdb's copy keeps in-frame clones and lacks some. The sample records more than 200,000 clones, roughly 68% being singletons. The material sequenced was PBMCs. The V gene is TRBV5-1, the J gene TRBJ1-1; 8 bases align to TRBD1. The receptor's source is a man aged 40-55 years in good health and CMV-seropositive. In nucleotides, the CDR3 is TGCGCCAGCAGGCCAGGGGGCGAGGGGAACACTGAAGCTTTCTTT. Encoded protein: CASRPGGEGNTEAFF.